This T cell receptor beta chain was sequenced in a study of T cell responses to AZD1222 COVID-19 vaccine. About the study: Doses given second, at about 4 or about 12 weeks, were pooled.

Remarks on this clone: The antigen is not known.

The germline V gene has CDR1 SGHVS and CDR2 FNYEAQ. V was cut by 2 bases and J by 1 base, with 8 bases left in between. The CDR3 is 15 amino acids. Study-wide results and limits: Targeting of unmutated variant regions was reportedly seen in nearly half of spike-specific TCRs.

Clones were read by immunoSEQ multiplex PCR, and TCRdb kept only the in-frame ones, dropping some. The sample contains more than 65,000 clones, around four fifths of which appear only once. The receptor was isolated from an adult in good health. J is TRBJ2-2 and V is TRBV7-6; D gene uncertain. This specimen consisted of peripheral blood, obtained on day 0 of AZD1222 vaccination. CDR3 DNA: TGTGCCAGCAGCTTACCCCAGAAGAACACCGGGGAGCTGTTTTTT. It codes for CASSLPQKNTGELFF. The whole variable domain, filled in from reference TRBV7-6 and TRBJ2-2, reads GAGVSQSPRYKVTKRGQDVALRCDPISGHVSLYWYRQALGQGPEFLTYFNYEAQQDKSGLPNDRFSAERPEGSISTLTIQRTEQRDSAMYRCASSLPQKNTGELFFGEGSRLTVL.